This entry features one T cell receptor (beta chain) sequence. This record belongs to a study of T-cell memory formation after mild COVID-19. Study-wide background: The study found TCR clusters largely donor specific.

The length of the CDR3 is 15 residues. With V trimmed by 6 bases and J by 5 bases, 9 bases remained unmatched. Germline V gene lookup returns CDR1 MNHEY and CDR2 SMNVEV (reference sequence). TCRdb called the 5' RACE reads again in MiXCR, with one record for every CDR3 protein. The data show hundreds of thousands of distinct CDR3 sequences, under 8.5% seen once. The chain has TRBV27 and TRBJ2-2, with 7 bases fitting TRBD1. Sequenced input: PBMCs or a T cell subset sorted from them (not recorded which). This clonotype originated in a man aged 18 to 29 who had mild COVID-19 (a few samples of this study predate the infection). Cell type and time point are not known. The CDR3 DNA is TGTGCCAGCAGCACCCCTGCCAGGGGGACCGGGGAGCTGTTTTTT. It translates to CASSTPARGTGELFF.